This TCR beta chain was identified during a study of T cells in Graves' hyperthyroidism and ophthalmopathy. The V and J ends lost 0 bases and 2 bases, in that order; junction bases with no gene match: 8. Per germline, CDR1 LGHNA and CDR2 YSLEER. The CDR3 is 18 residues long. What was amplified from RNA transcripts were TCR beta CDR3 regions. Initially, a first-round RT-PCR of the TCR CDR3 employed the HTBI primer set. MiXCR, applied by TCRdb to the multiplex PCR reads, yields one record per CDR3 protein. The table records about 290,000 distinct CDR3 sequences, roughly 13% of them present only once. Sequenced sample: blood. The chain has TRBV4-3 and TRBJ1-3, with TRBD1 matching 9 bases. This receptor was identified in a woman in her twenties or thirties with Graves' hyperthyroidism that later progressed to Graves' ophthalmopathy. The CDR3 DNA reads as TGCGCCAGCAGCCAAGATCTGGACAGGGGTCACCCTGGAAACACCATATATTTT. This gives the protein CASSQDLDRGHPGNTIYF.